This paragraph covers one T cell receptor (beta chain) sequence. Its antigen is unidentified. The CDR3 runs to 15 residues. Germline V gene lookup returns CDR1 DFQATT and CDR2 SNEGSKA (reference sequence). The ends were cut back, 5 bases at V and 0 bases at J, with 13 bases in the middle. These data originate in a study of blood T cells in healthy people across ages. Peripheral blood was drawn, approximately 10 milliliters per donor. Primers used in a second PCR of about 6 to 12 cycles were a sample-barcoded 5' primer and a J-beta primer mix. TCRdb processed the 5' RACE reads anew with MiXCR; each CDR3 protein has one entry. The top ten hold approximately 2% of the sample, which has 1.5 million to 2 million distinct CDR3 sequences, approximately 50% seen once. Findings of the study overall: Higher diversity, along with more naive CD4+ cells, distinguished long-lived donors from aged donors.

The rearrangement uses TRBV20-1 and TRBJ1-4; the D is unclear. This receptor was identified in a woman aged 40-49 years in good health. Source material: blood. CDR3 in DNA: TGCAGTGCTTGGGTTGGACGGGCAACTAATGAAAAACTGTTTTTT. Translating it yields CSAWVGRATNEKLFF.